This paragraph reports one T cell receptor (beta chain). This clonotype was detected many times. Its antigen is still unknown. No base-level quality is on record; no much larger clone is a single base apart. The source of the sample is a study of early T cells in non-severe SARS-CoV-2 infection (dated by TCRdb to about 2021). Notes on the research overall: Because TCR sequencing was done on bulk RNA from unsorted whole blood, the alpha and beta chains could not be paired. Points the paper makes about the study in general: Matching against VDJdb was skewed toward anti-spike CD8 responses, likely underestimated virus-specific expansions, and missed private and CD4 specificities.

The protocol used for the library was 5' RACE. Sequencer: NextSeq 500. In the TCR library protocol, unique molecular identifiers were attached to individual cDNA molecules to correct for PCR bias and sequencing error. TCR alpha and beta chains were both sequenced, and the abundances of alpha and beta sequences in each sample were closely correlated with each other. As for how the authors treated the data: Decombinator V4 was used to perform V gene, J gene and CDR3 annotation of TCR sequences. TCRs were defined as expanded if a significant change between any two time points was detected under a Poisson model with p below 0.0001. TCR abundances were normalised to the total number of TCRs sequenced in each sample and reported as counts per million. MAIT TCRs were defined by TRAV1-2 paired with TRAJ12, TRAJ20 or TRAJ33, and iNKT TCRs by TRAV10 paired with TRAJ18. VDJdb, accessed 1 November 2021, was searched for CMV, EBV and SARS-CoV-2 annotated TCRs, with TCRs annotated for multiple antigens excluded. TCRdb applied fastp at Q25 and MiXCR to the public reads, then kept only in-frame beta chains. When rows share a CDR3 protein, they turn into one entry using the most common DNA and genes. These V and J calls originate from TCRdb's pipeline instead of the authors' own analysis. Recorded for this sample are some 61,000 distinct CDR3 sequences; roughly 8.7% of them occurred a single time. 3.9% of the sample is held by the ten biggest clonotypes.

This was a case-control study nested in a cohort of healthcare workers in London, UK, who had nasopharyngeal swab PCR tests and blood samples taken every week. Healthcare workers were recruited during the week of the UK lockdown, between 23 and 31 March 2020, and followed weekly for up to roughly 15 weeks. Germline trimming: 5 bases from V, 0 bases from J; junction bases outside gene matches: 13. The CDR1 and CDR2 encoded by the germline V gene are MGHRA and YSYEKL. The CDR3 sequence holds 18 residues, the cysteine and phenylalanine included. The entry retains the CDR3 DNA only, 54 bases that are in frame from base 1.

The chain is assembled from TRBV4-1 and TRBJ2-1; the central 7 bases match TRBD2. The receptor was derived from an adult who was a healthcare worker with PCR-confirmed SARS-CoV-2 infection or an uninfected control (not recorded which). The sequencing here drew on whole blood, taken at baseline. The CDR3 region reads CASSGGLFGGSSYNEQFF. Read as DNA, the sequence is TGCGCCAGCAGCGGGGGACTTTTTGGCGGGAGCTCCTACAATGAGCAGTTCTTC.